This entry concerns a single T cell receptor beta chain. Its cognate antigen is unknown. This record comes from a study of T cell responses to AZD1222 COVID-19 vaccine. General study results and limits: Repertoire sampling happened only post peak T cell response. Two doses of AZD1222 preceded a rise in Spike-specific TCR breadth and depth.

The method was immunoSEQ multiplex PCR; TCRdb's version includes in-frame clones alone and lacks a portion of them. The table shows around 140,000 clones, with 70% to 90% occurring only once. After removal of 2 bases from V and 5 bases from J, the junction contained 7 bases not matched to a gene. Germline CDR1 reads SGHDT; CDR2 reads YYEEEE. The CDR3 has 16 residues. The clonotype originates from an adult in good health. Specimen: peripheral blood, collected on day 0 of AZD1222 vaccination. The chain combines TRBV5-6 with TRBJ1-6; TRBD1 matches 7 bases. The CDR3 DNA follows: TGTGCCAGCAGCTTATTAGGACAGGCGAATAATTCACCCCTCCACTTT. Translating gives CASSLLGQANNSPLHF. The full variable domain, in which reference TRBV5-6 and TRBJ1-6 provide the parts outside the CDR3, is DAGVTQSPTHLIKTRGQQVTLRCSPKSGHDTVSWYQQALGQGPQFIFQYYEEEERQRGNFPDRFSGHQFPNYSSELNVNALLLGDSALYLCASSLLGQANNSPLHFGNGTRLTVT.